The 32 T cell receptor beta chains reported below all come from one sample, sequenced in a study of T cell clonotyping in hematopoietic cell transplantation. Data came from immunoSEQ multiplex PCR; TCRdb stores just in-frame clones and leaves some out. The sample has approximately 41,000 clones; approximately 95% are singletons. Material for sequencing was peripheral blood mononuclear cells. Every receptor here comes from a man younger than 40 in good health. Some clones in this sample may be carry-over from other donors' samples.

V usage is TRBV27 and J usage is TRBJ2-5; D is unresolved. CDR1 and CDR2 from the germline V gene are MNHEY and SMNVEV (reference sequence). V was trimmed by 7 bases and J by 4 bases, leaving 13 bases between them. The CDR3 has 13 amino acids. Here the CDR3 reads CASNLLPGETQYF. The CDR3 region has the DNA TGTGCCAGCAACCTCCTCCCCGGAGAGACCCAGTACTTC.

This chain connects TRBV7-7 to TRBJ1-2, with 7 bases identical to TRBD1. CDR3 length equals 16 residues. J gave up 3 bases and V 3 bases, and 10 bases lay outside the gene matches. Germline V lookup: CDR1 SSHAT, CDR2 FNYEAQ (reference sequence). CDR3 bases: TGTGCCAGCAGCTTCGACAGGGAAGGTGGAGACTATGGCTACACCTTC. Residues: CASSFDREGGDYGYTF. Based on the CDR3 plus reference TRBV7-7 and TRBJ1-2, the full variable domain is GAGVSQSPRYKVTKRGQDVTLRCDPISSHATLYWYQQALGQGPEFLTYFNYEAQPDKSGLPSDRFSAERPEGSISTLTIQRTEQRDSAMYRCASSFDREGGDYGYTFGSGTRLTVV.

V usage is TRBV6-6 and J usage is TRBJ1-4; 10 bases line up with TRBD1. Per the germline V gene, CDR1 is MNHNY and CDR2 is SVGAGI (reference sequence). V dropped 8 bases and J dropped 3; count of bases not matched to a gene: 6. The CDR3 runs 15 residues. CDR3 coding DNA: TGTGCCAGCGGATTCGGGACAGGGGCTAATGAAAAACTGTTTTTT. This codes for CASGFGTGANEKLFF.

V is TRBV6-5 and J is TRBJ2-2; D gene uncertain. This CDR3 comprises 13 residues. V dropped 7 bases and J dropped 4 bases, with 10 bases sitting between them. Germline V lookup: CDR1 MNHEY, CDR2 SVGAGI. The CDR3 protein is CASMKPPTGELFF. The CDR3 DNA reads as TGTGCCAGCATGAAACCCCCCACCGGGGAGCTGTTTTTT.

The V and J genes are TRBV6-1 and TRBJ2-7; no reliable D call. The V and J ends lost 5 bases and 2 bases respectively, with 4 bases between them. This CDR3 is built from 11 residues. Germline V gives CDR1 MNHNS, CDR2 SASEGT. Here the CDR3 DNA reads TGTGCCAGCAGTTCCGCCTACGAGCAGTACTTC. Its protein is CASSSAYEQYF.

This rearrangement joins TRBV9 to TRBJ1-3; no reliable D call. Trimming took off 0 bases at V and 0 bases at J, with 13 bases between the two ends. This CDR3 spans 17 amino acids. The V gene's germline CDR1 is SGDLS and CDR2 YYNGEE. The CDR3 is CASSVVPAFSSGNTIYF. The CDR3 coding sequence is TGTGCCAGCAGCGTAGTCCCAGCTTTTAGCTCTGGAAACACCATATATTTT.

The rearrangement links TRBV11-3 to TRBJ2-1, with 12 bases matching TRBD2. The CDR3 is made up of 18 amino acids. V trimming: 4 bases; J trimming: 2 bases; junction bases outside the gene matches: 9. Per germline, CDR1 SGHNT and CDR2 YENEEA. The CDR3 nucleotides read TGTGCCAGCAGCTCACCTAGCGGGGGGGCCGGGGCCTACAATGAGCAGTTCTTC. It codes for CASSSPSGGAGAYNEQFF.

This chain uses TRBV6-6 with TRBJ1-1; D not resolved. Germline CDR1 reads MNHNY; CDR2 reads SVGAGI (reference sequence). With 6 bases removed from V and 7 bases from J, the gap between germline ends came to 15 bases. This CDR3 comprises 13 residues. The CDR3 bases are TGTGCCAGCAGCCTTGAGGGTACCCTTGAAGCTTTCTTT. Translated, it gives CASSLEGTLEAFF.

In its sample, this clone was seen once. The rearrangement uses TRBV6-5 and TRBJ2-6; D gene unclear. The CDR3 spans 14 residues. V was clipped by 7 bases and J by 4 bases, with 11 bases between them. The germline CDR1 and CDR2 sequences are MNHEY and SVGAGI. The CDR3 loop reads CASNWASGANVLTF. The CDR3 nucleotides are TGTGCCAGCAATTGGGCCTCCGGGGCCAACGTCCTGACTTTC.

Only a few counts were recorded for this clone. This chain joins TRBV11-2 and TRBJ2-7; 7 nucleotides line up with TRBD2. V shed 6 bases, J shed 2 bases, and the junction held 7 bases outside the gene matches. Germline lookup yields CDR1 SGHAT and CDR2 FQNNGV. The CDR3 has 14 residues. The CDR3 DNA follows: TGTGCCAGCAGGCCCGGGACTACTCCCTACGAGCAGTACTTC. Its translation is CASRPGTTPYEQYF.

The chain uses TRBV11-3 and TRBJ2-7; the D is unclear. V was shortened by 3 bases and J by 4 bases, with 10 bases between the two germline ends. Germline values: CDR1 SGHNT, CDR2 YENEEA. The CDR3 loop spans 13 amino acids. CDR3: CASSFDPRYEQYF. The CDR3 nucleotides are TGTGCCAGCAGCTTCGACCCCAGATACGAGCAGTACTTC.

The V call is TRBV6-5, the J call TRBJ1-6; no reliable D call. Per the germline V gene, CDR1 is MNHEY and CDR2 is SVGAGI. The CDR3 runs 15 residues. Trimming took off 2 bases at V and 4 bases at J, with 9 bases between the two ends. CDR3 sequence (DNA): TGTGCCAGCAGTTACAGGCAGAATTATAATTCACCCCTCCACTTT. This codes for CASSYRQNYNSPLHF.

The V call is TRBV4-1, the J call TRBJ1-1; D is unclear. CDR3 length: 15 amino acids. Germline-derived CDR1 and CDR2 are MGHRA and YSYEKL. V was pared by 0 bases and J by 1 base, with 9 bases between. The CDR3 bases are TGCGCCAGCAGCCAAGAATGGCAACAGAACACTGAAGCTTTCTTT. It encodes CASSQEWQQNTEAFF.

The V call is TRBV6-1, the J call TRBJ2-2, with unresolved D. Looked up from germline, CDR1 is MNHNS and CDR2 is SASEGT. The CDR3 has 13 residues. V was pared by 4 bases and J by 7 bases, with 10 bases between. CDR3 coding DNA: TGTGCCAGCAGTGCCTCAGAGCGCGGGGAGCTGTTTTTT. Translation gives CASSASERGELFF.

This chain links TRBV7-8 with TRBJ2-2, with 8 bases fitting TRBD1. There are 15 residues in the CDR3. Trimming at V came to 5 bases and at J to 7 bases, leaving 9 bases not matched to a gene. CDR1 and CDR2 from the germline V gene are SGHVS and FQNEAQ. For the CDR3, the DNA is TGTGCCAGCAGCCCGCAGGGGGCGATGGGCGGGGAGCTGTTTTTT. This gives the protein CASSPQGAMGGELFF.

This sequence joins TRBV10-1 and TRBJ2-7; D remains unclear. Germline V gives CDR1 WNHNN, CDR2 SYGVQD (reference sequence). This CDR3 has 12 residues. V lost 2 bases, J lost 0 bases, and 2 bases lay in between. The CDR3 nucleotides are TGCGCCAGCAGTGAGGGCTCCTACGAGCAGTACTTC. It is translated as CASSEGSYEQYF.

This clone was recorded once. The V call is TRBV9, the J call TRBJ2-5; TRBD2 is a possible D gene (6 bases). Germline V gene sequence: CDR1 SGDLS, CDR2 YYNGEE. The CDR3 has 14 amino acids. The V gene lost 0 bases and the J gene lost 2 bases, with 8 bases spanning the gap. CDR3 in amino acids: CASSVEAGQETQYF. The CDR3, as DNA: TGTGCCAGCAGCGTAGAGGCGGGGCAAGAGACCCAGTACTTC.

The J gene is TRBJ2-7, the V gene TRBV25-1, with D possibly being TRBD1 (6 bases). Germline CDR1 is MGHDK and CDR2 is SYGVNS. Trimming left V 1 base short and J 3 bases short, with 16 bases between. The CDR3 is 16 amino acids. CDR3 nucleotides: TGTGCCAGCAGTGAATCGTGGGACACGGACCTCTACGAGCAGTACTTC. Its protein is CASSESWDTDLYEQYF.

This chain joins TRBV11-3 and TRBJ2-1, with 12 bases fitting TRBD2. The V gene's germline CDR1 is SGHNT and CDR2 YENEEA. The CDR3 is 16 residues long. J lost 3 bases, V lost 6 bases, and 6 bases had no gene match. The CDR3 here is CASRPKTSGSYNEQFF. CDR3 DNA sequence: TGTGCCAGCAGGCCTAAGACTAGCGGGAGCTACAATGAGCAGTTCTTC.

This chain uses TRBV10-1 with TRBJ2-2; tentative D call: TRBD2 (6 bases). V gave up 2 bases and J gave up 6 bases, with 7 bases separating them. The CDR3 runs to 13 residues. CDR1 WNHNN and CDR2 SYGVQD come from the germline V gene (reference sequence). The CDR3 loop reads CASSESGSGELFF. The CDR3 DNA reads TGCGCCAGCAGTGAGAGCGGGTCCGGGGAGCTGTTTTTT.

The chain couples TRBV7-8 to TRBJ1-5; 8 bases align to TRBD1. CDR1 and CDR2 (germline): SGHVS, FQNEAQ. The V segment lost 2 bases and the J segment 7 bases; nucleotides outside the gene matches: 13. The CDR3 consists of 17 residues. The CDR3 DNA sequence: TGTGCCAGCAGCTTAAAACTAAACGACAGGGGAGAACAGCCCCAGCATTTT. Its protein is CASSLKLNDRGEQPQHF.

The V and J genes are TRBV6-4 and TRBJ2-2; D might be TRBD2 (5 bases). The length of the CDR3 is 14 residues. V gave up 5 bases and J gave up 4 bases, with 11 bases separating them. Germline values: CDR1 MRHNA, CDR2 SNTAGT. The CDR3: CASSLDSTTGELFF. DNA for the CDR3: TGTGCCAGCAGTTTGGACTCTACCACCGGGGAGCTGTTTTTT.

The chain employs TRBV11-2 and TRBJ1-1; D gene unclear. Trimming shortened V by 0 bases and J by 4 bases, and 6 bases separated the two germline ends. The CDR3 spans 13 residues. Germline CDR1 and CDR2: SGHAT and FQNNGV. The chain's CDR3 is CASSLEQITEAFF. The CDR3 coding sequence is TGTGCCAGCAGCTTAGAGCAGATCACTGAAGCTTTCTTT.

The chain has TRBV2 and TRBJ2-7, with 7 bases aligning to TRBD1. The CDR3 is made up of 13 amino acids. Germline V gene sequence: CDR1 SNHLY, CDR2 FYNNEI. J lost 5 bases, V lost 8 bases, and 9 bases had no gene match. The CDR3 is CASRRQGAHEQYF. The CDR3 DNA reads TGTGCCAGCCGAAGACAGGGCGCCCACGAGCAGTACTTC.

The CDR3 spells CASSDKTENTEAFF. The CDR3 DNA follows: TGTGCCAGCAGTGATAAGACAGAGAACACTGAAGCTTTCTTT. The chain couples TRBV25-1 to TRBJ1-1, with D possibly matching TRBD1 (5 bases). V lost 3 bases to trimming and J lost 1 base, with 9 bases between them. CDR3 length: 14 residues. Germline CDR1 is MGHDK and CDR2 is SYGVNS. Combining the CDR3 with reference TRBV25-1 and TRBJ1-1 gives the whole variable domain EADIYQTPRYLVIGTGKKITLECSQTMGHDKMYWYQQDPGMELHLIHYSYGVNSTEKGDLSSESTVSRIRTEHFPLTLESARPSHTSQYLCASSDKTENTEAFFGQGTRLTVV.

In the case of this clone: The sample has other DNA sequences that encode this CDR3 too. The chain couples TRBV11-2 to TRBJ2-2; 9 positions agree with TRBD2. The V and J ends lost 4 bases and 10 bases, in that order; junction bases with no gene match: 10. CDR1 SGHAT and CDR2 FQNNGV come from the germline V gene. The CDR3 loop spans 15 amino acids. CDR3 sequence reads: CASSYRGLAGEELFF. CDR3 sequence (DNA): TGTGCCAGCAGCTACAGGGGACTAGCAGGAGAGGAGCTGTTTTTT.

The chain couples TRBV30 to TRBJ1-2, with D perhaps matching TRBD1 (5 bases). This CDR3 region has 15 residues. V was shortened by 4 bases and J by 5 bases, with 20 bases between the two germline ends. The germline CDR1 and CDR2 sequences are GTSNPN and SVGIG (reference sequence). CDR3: CAWTPWDGKSYGYTF. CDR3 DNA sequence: TGTGCCTGGACGCCTTGGGACGGGAAGTCTTATGGCTACACCTTC.

CDR3 sequence reads: CARGRANYGYTF. In DNA, the CDR3 is TGTGCCAGGGGAAGAGCTAACTATGGCTACACCTTC. The chain carries TRBV6-5 and TRBJ1-2; D is ambiguous. Germline CDR1 and CDR2: MNHEY and SVGAGI. CDR3 length: 12 amino acids. Trimming stripped 9 bases from V and 0 bases from J, with 8 bases between.

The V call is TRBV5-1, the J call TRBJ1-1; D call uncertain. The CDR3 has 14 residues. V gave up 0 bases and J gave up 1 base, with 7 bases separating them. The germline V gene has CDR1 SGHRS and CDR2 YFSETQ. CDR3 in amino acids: CASSLATANTEAFF. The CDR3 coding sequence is TGCGCCAGCAGCTTGGCCACAGCGAACACTGAAGCTTTCTTT.

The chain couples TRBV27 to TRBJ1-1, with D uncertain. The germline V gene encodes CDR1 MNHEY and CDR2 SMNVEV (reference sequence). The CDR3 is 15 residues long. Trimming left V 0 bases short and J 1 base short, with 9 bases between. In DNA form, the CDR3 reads TGTGCCAGCAGTTTATCGCCCACGGGGAACACTGAAGCTTTCTTT. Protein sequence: CASSLSPTGNTEAFF.

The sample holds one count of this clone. CDR3 protein: CASRVATGAYEQYF. In DNA, the CDR3 is TGTGCCAGCAGGGTCGCGACAGGGGCCTACGAGCAGTACTTC. The J gene is TRBJ2-7, the V gene TRBV7-9, with TRBD1 matching 8 bases. Germline V gene sequence: CDR1 SEHNR, CDR2 FQNEAQ (reference sequence). The CDR3 has 14 residues. V was clipped by 6 bases and J by 2 bases; unmatched bases: 6.

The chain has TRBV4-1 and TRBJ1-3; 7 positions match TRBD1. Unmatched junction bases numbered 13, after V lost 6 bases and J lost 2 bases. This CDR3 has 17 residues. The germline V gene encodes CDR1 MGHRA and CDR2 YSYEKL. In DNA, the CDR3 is TGCGCCAGCAGGCCTCCCAACAGGGGCGGGACTGGAAACACCATATATTTT. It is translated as CASRPPNRGGTGNTIYF.